The T cell receptor (beta chain) described here comes from a study of response to subunit inactivated influenza vaccine (dated by TCRdb to 2016 to 2018). As for the study more broadly: The study used deep quantitative T cell receptor repertoire profiling to track responses to a trivalent subunit inactivated influenza vaccine. General findings and caveats noted by the study authors: It was suggested by the authors that each seasonal influenza vaccination may recruit only a limited number of new T cells.

Receptor amplification or capture employed RT-PCR. Instrument on record: Illumina HiSeq 2500. The public reads were run again by TCRdb, first through fastp at Q25 and then through MiXCR, and only productive beta chains were kept. Every distinct CDR3 protein forms one entry, paired with its most common genes and DNA. In all, the sample holds under 950,000 distinct CDR3 sequences, and 21% of those were seen once. The ten largest clones represent more than 8.5% of the sample. CDR1 and CDR2 are drawn from the germline V gene: ENHRY, SYGVKD. Unmatched junction bases come to 3, with V trimmed by 0 bases and J by 2 bases. Spanning cysteine to phenylalanine, the CDR3 consists of 15 amino acids. The retained sequence is limited to the CDR3, 45 bases, with the frame set at the first base. To note about this clonotype: This receptor's antigen is unknown. Base qualities were left out, and no much larger clone turns up one base away.

The sequence links TRBV10-3 to TRBJ2-5; 7 central nucleotides agree with TRBD1. This receptor was identified in a man aged 45-65 years who received an inactivated influenza vaccine. Donor details come from another sample of the same person, matched by shared clones. The starting material was PBMCs from blood, obtained 5 to 6 days after vaccination. In nucleotide form, the sequence is TGTGCCATCAGTGAGTCGATGGGACAGCAAGAGACCCAGTACTTC. Translated, it gives CAISESMGQQETQYF.